A selection of T cell receptor beta chains follows, all from one sample in a study of response to subunit inactivated influenza vaccine. TCRdb redid the calling of the RT-PCR reads with MiXCR, one entry per CDR3 protein. Found here are 160,000 or so distinct CDR3 sequences, 11% of them singletons; the top ten hold roughly an eighth. The sample was non-naive T cells sorted from PBMCs, taken about 6 weeks after vaccination. The receptors here all came from a man aged 45-65 years who received an inactivated influenza vaccine. Each CDR3 is given with its conserved first and last residue. Fields, in order: clone size, J gene, D gene, V gene, CDR3 DNA, CDR3 protein. D genes are given only for firm matches. Only part of the rows carry a size: once, few, many, or a class if the clone is expanded.

few | TRBJ1-3 | . | TRBV7-9 | TGTGCCAGCGGAGGGGGTTCTGGAAACACCATATATTTT | CASGGGSGNTIYF
. | TRBJ1-3 | . | TRBV29-1 | TGCAGCGTTGTGGTTTTCGGAAACACCATATATTTT | CSVVVFGNTIYF
. | TRBJ1-1 | . | TRBV12-3/TRBV12-4 | TGTGCCAGCAGTGCGTGGATGAACACTGAAGCTTTCTTT | CASSAWMNTEAFF
few | TRBJ2-1 | . | TRBV10-2 | TGCGCCAGCAGTGAGCCCAACATGAATGAGCAGTTCTTC | CASSEPNMNEQFF
. | TRBJ1-5 | . | TRBV28 | TGTGCCAGCAGTTTTCTGGATCGACGGAATCAGCCCCAGCATTTT | CASSFLDRRNQPQHF
few | TRBJ2-2 | TRBD2 | TRBV30 | TGTGCCTGGAATCTGAACGGGGGGGCGACCGGGGAGCTGTTTTTT | CAWNLNGGATGELFF
. | TRBJ2-1 | . | TRBV12-3/TRBV12-4 | TGTGCCATCAGTCCCATTCGGCAGAATGAGCAGTTCTTC | CAISPIRQNEQFF
. | TRBJ2-7 | TRBD2 | TRBV3-1 | TGTGCCAGCAGCACGCAAGCGGGGTTAGGCGAGCAGTACTTC | CASSTQAGLGEQYF
. | TRBJ2-7 | . | TRBV11-2 | TGTGCCAGCAGCCTCGAGGCCGGGACCCACCGAGGAGGGAACGAGCAGTACTTC | CASSLEAGTHRGGNEQYF
few | TRBJ1-5 | TRBD1 | TRBV20-1 | TGCAGTGCTAGAGGGGGCATGGGACAGGGAAAAGGCAATCAGCCCCAGCATTTT | CSARGGMGQGKGNQPQHF
many | TRBJ2-3 | TRBD1 | TRBV5-1 | TGCGCCAGCAGCAAAGGACAGGGTTCAGATACGCAGTATTTT | CASSKGQGSDTQYF
few | TRBJ2-1 | TRBD2 | TRBV12-3/TRBV12-4 | TGTGCCAGCAGGTTGACTAGCGGGAGGGCCGTTGAGCAGTTCTTC | CASRLTSGRAVEQFF
many | TRBJ2-1 | TRBD2 | TRBV7-2 | TGTGCCAGCGGGCAGGGTGTAGCGGGAACCCGGAATGAGCAGTTCTTC | CASGQGVAGTRNEQFF
many | TRBJ2-7 | TRBD1 | TRBV20-1 | TGCAGTGCGGGCAGGGACAGCCACTCCTACGAGCAGTACTTC | CSAGRDSHSYEQYF
few | TRBJ1-3 | . | TRBV6-2/TRBV6-3 | TGTGCCAGCAGAGCGCGGGACCGCTCTGGAAACACCATATATTTT | CASRARDRSGNTIYF
. | TRBJ2-5 | TRBD1 | TRBV6-5 | TGTGCCAGCAGTTACTCCGACAGGGGTCCAGGGGGGACCCAGTACTTC | CASSYSDRGPGGTQYF
. | TRBJ2-5 | TRBD2 | TRBV12-3/TRBV12-4 | TGTGCCAGCAGTGGGACTAGCGGGATGCAAGAGACCCAGTACTTC | CASSGTSGMQETQYF
many | TRBJ1-2 | . | TRBV12-3/TRBV12-4 | TGTGCCAGCAGTGCCCGCAGCTATGGCTACACCTTC | CASSARSYGYTF
. | TRBJ2-3 | TRBD2 | TRBV11-2 | TGTGCCAGCAGCTTAGTAACTAGCGGGGGGACAGATACGCAGTATTTT | CASSLVTSGGTDTQYF
few | TRBJ1-2 | TRBD1 | TRBV4-3 | TGCGCCAGCAGCCAAGAAGCCTTTACCGGGACAGCCTATGGCTACACCTTC | CASSQEAFTGTAYGYTF
. | TRBJ2-1 | . | TRBV7-6 | TGTGCCAGCAGCGACGTTAGGGGTCCATACCATGAGCAGTTCTTC | CASSDVRGPYHEQFF
. | TRBJ2-1 | TRBD2 | TRBV20-1 | TGCAGTGCTAGAGAGCAAATCAGTAAAGGACTAGCGGGACCTTACAATGAGCAGTTCTTC | CSAREQISKGLAGPYNEQFF
many | TRBJ1-1 | . | TRBV4-1 | TGCGCCAGCAGCCAGGAATCGTTGGGGGGAAGGAGGACTGAAGCTTTCTTT | CASSQESLGGRRTEAFF
many | TRBJ2-3 | . | TRBV9 | TGTGCCAGCAGCGTATTCGCGGCTAGCACAGATACGCAGTATTTT | CASSVFAASTDTQYF
. | TRBJ2-7 | . | TRBV29-1 | TGCAGCGTCACAGGGAGCGGGTACGAGCAGTACTTC | CSVTGSGYEQYF
. | TRBJ2-3 | . | TRBV7-8 | TGTGCCAGCAGCTTAAACCGGGCCAATACGCAGTATTTT | CASSLNRANTQYF
. | TRBJ2-1 | TRBD2 | TRBV11-1 | TGTGCCAGCAGTCTAGCGGGAGGGGAGTACAATGAGCAGTTCTTC | CASSLAGGEYNEQFF
many | TRBJ1-3 | . | TRBV4-3 | TGCGCCAGCAGCCAAGATTTCCGGTCTTCTGGAAACACCATATATTTT | CASSQDFRSSGNTIYF
. | TRBJ2-3 | . | TRBV4-3 | TGCGCCAGCAGCCAGGGAGGGCAGGGGATGGATACGCAGTATTTT | CASSQGGQGMDTQYF
. | TRBJ1-1 | TRBD1 | TRBV24-1 | TGTGCCACCGCGCCTTCCAGGACAGGGGGCGACTTACTCACTGAAGCTTTCTTT | CATAPSRTGGDLLTEAFF
. | TRBJ2-4 | . | TRBV5-1 | TGCGCCAGCAGCAATACAGAGCCCCTAGCCAAAAACATTCAGTACTTC | CASSNTEPLAKNIQYF
many | TRBJ1-1 | . | TRBV7-7 | TGTGCTAGCAGCCGCGCCCCGAACACTGAAGCTTTCTTT | CASSRAPNTEAFF
few | TRBJ2-7 | . | TRBV6-5 | TGTGCCAGCAGTTACTCCTATCGCCGAGGGGGTTCAACCTACGAGCAGTACTTC | CASSYSYRRGGSTYEQYF
many | TRBJ2-2 | TRBD1 | TRBV28 | TGTGCCAGTCGCGCAGGGGGAAACACCGGGGAGCTGTTTTTT | CASRAGGNTGELFF
. | TRBJ2-6 | TRBD2 | TRBV25-1 | TGTGCCAGCAGTGATACAGCGGGAAGCTCTGGGGCCAACGTCCTGACTTTC | CASSDTAGSSGANVLTF
. | TRBJ2-1 | TRBD2 | TRBV28 | TGTGCCAGCAGGTCGCTAGCGGGGGGGCGATGGGAGCAGTTCTTC | CASRSLAGGRWEQFF
. | TRBJ2-3 | . | TRBV2 | TGTGCCAGCAGTGTTGCCGGAGTCAGCACAGATACGCAGTATTTT | CASSVAGVSTDTQYF
many | TRBJ1-3 | TRBD1 | TRBV5-1 | TGCGCCAGCAGCTTGGACCCGACAGGGTCTGGAAACACCATATATTTT | CASSLDPTGSGNTIYF
few | TRBJ2-7 | TRBD2 | TRBV5-4 | TGTGCCAGCGCTCCACCACCCAGCAGCGGGAGGAACTACGAGCAGTACTTC | CASAPPPSSGRNYEQYF
. | TRBJ1-5 | . | TRBV28 | TGTGCCAGCAGTTTGGCAGGCTATAGCAATCAGCCCCAGCATTTT | CASSLAGYSNQPQHF
few | TRBJ2-1 | TRBD2 | TRBV3-1 | TGTGCCAGCAGCCAAGACTTAGCGGGAGGTCACAATGAGCAGTTCTTC | CASSQDLAGGHNEQFF
. | TRBJ2-5 | . | TRBV6-2/TRBV6-3 | TGTGCCAGCCGGCGGAGCACCCGAAAAGAGACCCAGTACTTC | CASRRSTRKETQYF
few | TRBJ2-1 | TRBD1 | TRBV2 | TGTGCCAGCAGGGGGTCTACAGGGGCAACCTACCTTTTC | CASRGSTGATYLF
. | TRBJ1-2 | . | TRBV7-2 | TGTGCCAGCAGCCCCGGGACCCCTATCCCCATCTATGGCTACACCTTC | CASSPGTPIPIYGYTF
. | TRBJ1-6 | . | TRBV5-6 | TGTGCAAGCAGCTGGGGGAGCTCCTATAATTCACCCCTCCACTTT | CASSWGSSYNSPLHF
. | TRBJ2-1 | TRBD1 | TRBV7-3 | TGTGCCAGCAGCTTAATGGGGTTTGGGGACAGGAGCTACAATGAGCAGTTCTTC | CASSLMGFGDRSYNEQFF
many | TRBJ2-1 | . | TRBV5-1 | TGCGCCAGCAGCTTGTCAACGGGATTGAGCTCCTACAATGAGCAGTTCTTC | CASSLSTGLSSYNEQFF
many | TRBJ2-7 | . | TRBV7-2 | TGTGCCAGCAGCTTAGTGTGGTACGAGCAGTACTTC | CASSLVWYEQYF
many | TRBJ2-7 | TRBD2 | TRBV12-3/TRBV12-4 | TGTGCCAGCAGTCCCGGGGGGACCTACGAGCAGTACTTC | CASSPGGTYEQYF
few | TRBJ1-5 | . | TRBV5-5 | TGTGCCAGCAGCTTCTTATCAGGGGAGAATCAGCCCCAGCATTTT | CASSFLSGENQPQHF
few | TRBJ1-1 | TRBD1 | TRBV2 | TGTGCCAGCAGCATGGACAGGGGAACTGAAGCTTTCTTT | CASSMDRGTEAFF
once | TRBJ2-5 | . | TRBV6-2/TRBV6-3 | TGTGCCAGCAGTTCCTCAGGTGGGGGACGGAAGGGGGCCCAGTACTTC | CASSSSGGGRKGAQYF
. | TRBJ2-4 | . | TRBV18 | TGTGCCAGCTCACCAGTGGCCCTCATTAGCGTAGCCAAAAACATTCAGTACTTC | CASSPVALISVAKNIQYF
few | TRBJ1-1 | . | TRBV6-2/TRBV6-3 | TGTGCCAGCAGTTACTCGGCGATATTGAACACTGAAGCTTTCTTT | CASSYSAILNTEAFF
. | TRBJ2-1 | . | TRBV12-3/TRBV12-4 | TGTGCCAGCAGTCGGGGCTCACCCTACAATGAGCAGTTCTTC | CASSRGSPYNEQFF
many | TRBJ2-3 | . | TRBV7-2 | TGTGCCAGCAGCTTAGACAGGATCACAGATACGCAGTATTTT | CASSLDRITDTQYF
few | TRBJ1-6 | . | TRBV3-1 | TGTGCCAGCAGCCAAAGCATAGGGAGTAATTCACCCCTCCACTTT | CASSQSIGSNSPLHF
. | TRBJ1-6 | TRBD1 | TRBV5-6 | TGTGCCAGCAGCGCGGACAGGGGGCGATCACCCCTCCACTTT | CASSADRGRSPLHF